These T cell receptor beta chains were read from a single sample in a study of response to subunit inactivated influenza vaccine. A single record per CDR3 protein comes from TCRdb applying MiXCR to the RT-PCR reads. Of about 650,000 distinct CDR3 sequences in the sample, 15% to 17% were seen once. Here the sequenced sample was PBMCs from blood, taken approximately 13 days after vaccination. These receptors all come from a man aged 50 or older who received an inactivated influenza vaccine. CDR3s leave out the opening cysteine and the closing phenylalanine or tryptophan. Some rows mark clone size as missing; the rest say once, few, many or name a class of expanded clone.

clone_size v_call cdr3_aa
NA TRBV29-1 SVGGSGATSYNEQF
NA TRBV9 ASSVGQGANTEAF
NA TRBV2 ASRQAPSGGYNEQF
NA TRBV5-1 ASSLVTSGAYEQY
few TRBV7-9 ASSTGGIRGTEAF
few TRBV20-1 SARDDRAGPSSYT
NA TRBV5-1 ASSLEQGADTQY
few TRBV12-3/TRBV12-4 ASSYEGARTGGYT
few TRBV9 ASSVDAAGGRYEQY
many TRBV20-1 SATIARSSYEQY
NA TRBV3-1 ASSYRQGTEAF
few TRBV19 ASSIRDRVYEQY
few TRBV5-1 ASSFGGADTDTQY
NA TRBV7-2 ASSLATGSTDTQY
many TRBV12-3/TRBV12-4 ASSLVGNYGYT
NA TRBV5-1 ASSLTSGRAAGNEQF
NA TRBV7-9 ASSFSSPSGNEQF
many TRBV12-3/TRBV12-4 ASSLNSGGEQF
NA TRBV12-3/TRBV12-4 ASSFRLAGEGEQY
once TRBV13 ASSLMAGGGNEQF
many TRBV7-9 ASSRDGQPQH
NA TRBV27 ASSLAGANYEQY
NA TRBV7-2 ASSLLAGYSTDTQY
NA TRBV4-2 ASSQDPDYGYT
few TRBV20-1 SARMGGGGVNTQY
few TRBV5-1 ASSSASNTGELF
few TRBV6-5 ASSFETLGGAGSTEAF
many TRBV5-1 ASSLVPGINEQF
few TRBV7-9 ASSLGTGTYQETQY
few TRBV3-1 ASSQDGASHQPQH
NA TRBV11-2 ASSSGQGEDTQY
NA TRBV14 ASSHQSAAEAF
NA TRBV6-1 ASRVDNYSNQPQH
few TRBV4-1 ASSQPRSGMMEQF
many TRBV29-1 SVVRPMGYRTEAF
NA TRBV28 ASSPRGLGNEQF
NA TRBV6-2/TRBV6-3 ASTETGRLKPNTEAF
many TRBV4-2 ASSPWTEGSGNTIY
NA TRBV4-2 AISPGLYYNEQF
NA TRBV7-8 ASSLIPRAEQY
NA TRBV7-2 ASGDVVRTDTQY
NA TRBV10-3 AISAREQPHH
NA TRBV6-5 ASSTGTYTQY
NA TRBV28 ASSPIPTTGRETQY
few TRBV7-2 ASSKRTSYTDTQY
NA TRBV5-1 ASRNGGNTGELF
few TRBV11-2 ASSFSRDPRRSMETQY
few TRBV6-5 ASTSRHFFTGELF
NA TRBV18 ASSPLSRTSGTDTQY
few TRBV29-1 SVVSGSSNEQF
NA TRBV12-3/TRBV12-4 ASSRTGGVYNEQF
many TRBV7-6 ASSPTGTGGGNTGELF
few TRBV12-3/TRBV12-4 ASSPGTSGGASETQY
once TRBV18 ASSPLSGPGLDTQY
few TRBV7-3 ASSLIGSGSADTQY
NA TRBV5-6 ASSTEVGTANEKLF
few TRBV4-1 ASSQVDSGNEQF
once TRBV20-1 SARAVGLDSYNSPLH